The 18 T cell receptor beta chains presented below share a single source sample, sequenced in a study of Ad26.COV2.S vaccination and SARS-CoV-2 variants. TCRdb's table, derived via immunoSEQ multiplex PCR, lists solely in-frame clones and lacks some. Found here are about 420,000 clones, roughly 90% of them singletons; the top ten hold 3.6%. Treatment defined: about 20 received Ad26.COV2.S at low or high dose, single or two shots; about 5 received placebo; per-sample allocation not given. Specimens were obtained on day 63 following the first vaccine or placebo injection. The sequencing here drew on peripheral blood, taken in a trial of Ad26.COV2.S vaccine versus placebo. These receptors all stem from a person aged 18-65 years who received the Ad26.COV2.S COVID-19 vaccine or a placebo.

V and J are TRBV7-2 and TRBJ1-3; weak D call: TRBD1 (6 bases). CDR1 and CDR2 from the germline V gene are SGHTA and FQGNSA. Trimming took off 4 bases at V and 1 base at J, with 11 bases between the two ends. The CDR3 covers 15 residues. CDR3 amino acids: CASSSTGYSGNTIYF. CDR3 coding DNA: TGTGCCAGCAGCTCCACAGGGTATTCTGGAAACACCATATATTTT.

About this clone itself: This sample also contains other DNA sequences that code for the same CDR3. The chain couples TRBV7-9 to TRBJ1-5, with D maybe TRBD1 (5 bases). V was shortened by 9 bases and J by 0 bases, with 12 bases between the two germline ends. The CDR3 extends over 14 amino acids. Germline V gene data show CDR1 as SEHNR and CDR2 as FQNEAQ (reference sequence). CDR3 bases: TGTGCCAGTTCTTTGGGGGATAGCAATCAGCCCCAGCATTTT. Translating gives CASSLGDSNQPQHF.

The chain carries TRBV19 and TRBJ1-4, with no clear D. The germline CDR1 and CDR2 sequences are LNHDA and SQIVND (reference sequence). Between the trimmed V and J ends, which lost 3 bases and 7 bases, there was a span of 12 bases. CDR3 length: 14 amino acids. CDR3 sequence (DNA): TGTGCCAGTAGTATTCGACTCGGCGGTGAAAAACTGTTTTTT. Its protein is CASSIRLGGEKLFF.

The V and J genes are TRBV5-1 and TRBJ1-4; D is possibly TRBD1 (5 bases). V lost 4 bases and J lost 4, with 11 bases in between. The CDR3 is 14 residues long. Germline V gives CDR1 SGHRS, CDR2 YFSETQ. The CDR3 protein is CASSAGTNNEKLFF. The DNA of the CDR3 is TGCGCCAGCAGCGCCGGGACTAATAATGAAAAACTGTTTTTT.

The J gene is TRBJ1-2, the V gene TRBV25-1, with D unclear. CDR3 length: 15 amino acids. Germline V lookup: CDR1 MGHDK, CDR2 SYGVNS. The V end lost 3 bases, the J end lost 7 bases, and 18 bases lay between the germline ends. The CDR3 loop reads CASSDTRTSRSGYTF. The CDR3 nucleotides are TGTGCCAGCAGTGATACCCGGACCTCCCGGAGTGGCTACACCTTC.

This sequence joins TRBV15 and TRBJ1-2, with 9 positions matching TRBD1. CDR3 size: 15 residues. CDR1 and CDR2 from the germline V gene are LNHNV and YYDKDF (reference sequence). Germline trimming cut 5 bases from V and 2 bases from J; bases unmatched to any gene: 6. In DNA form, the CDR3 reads TGTGCCACCAGCGGGACAGGGACTCAGAACTATGGCTACACCTTC. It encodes CATSGTGTQNYGYTF.

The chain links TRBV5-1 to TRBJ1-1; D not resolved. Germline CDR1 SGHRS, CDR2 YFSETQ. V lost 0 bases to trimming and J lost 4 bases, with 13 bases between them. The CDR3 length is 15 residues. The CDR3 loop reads CASSLGTTMGTEAFF. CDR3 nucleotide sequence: TGCGCCAGCAGCTTGGGAACGACTATGGGCACTGAAGCTTTCTTT.

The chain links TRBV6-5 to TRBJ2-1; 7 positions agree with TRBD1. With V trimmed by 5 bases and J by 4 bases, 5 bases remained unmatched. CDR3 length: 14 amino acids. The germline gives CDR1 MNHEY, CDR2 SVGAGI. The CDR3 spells CASSRQGPYNEQFF. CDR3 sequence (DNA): TGTGCCAGCAGTCGACAGGGCCCATACAATGAGCAGTTCTTC.

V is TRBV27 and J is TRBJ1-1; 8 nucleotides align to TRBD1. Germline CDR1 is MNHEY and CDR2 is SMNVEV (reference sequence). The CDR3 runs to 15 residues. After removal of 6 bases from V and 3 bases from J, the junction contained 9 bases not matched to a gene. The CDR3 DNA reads TGTGCCAGCAGCCCTCGGACAGGGTGGGACACTGAAGCTTTCTTT. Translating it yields CASSPRTGWDTEAFF.

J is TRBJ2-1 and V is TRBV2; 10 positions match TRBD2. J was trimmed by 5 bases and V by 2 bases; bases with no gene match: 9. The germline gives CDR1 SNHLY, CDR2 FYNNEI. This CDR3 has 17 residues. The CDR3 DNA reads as TGTGCCAGCAGTGAAAGGATAGCGGGGGGATACGACAATGAGCAGTTCTTC. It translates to CASSERIAGGYDNEQFF.

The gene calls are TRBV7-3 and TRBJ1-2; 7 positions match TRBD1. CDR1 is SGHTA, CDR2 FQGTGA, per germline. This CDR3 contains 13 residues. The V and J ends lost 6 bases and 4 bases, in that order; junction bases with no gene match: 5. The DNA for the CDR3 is TGTGCCAGCAGTCCAGGGGGGAGCTATGGCTACACCTTC. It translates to CASSPGGSYGYTF.

In DNA, the CDR3 is TGTGCCAGCAGTCCAGGACAGGGGAACTATGGCTACACCTTC. The encoded protein is CASSPGQGNYGYTF. The chain has TRBV27 and TRBJ1-2; 9 bases are a match to TRBD1. After removal of 5 bases from V and 2 bases from J, the junction contained 3 bases not matched to a gene. This CDR3 has 14 residues. The V gene's germline CDR1 is MNHEY and CDR2 SMNVEV (reference sequence).

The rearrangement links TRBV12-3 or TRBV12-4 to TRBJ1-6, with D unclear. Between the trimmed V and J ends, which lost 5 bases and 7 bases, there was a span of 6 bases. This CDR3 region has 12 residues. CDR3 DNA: TGTGCCAGCAGTACCCTGAATTCACCCCTCCACTTT. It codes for CASSTLNSPLHF.

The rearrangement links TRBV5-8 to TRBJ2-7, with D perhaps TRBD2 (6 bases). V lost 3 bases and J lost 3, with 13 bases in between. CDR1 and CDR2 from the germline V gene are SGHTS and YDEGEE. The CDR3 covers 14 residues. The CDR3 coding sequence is TGTGCCAGCAGCTCTGACTGGAGGGTCTACGAGCAGTACTTC. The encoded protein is CASSSDWRVYEQYF. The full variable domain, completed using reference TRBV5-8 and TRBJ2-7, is EAGVTQSPTHLIKTRGQQATLRCSPISGHTSVYWYQQALGLGLQFLLWYDEGEERNRGNFPPRFSGRQFPNYSSELNVNALELEDSALYLCASSSDWRVYEQYFGPGTRLTVT.

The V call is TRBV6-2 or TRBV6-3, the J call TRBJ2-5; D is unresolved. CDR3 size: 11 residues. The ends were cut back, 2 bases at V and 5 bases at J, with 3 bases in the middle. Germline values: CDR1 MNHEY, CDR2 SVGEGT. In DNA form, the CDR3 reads TGTGCCAGCAGTTACACTGAGACCCAGTACTTC. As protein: CASSYTETQYF.

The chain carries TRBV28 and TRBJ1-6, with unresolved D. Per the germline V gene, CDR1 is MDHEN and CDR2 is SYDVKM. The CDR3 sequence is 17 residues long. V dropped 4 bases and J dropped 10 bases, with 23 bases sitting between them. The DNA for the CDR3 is TGTGCCAGCAGTTCCAATTCAGTGGGTGGAAACGGGTCACCCCTCCACTTT. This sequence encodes CASSSNSVGGNGSPLHF.

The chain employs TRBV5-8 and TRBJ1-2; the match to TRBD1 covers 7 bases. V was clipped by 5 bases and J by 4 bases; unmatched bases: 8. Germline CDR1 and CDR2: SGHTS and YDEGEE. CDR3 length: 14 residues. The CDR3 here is CASRKGQVLYGYTF. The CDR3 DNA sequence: TGTGCCAGCAGGAAAGGACAGGTCCTCTATGGCTACACCTTC.

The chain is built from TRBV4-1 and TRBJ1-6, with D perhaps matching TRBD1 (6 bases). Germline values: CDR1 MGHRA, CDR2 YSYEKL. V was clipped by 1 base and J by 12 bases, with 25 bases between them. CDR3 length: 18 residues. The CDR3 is CASSQVGLRGVIERPLHF. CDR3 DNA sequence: TGCGCCAGCAGCCAAGTAGGGCTCAGGGGAGTAATCGAGAGACCCCTCCACTTT.